One and the same sample provided the 8 T cell receptor beta chains below, sequenced in a study of OX40 agonist ivuxolimab in advanced cancers. Receptor amplification or capture employed the immunoSEQ multiplex PCR assay. Sourced from immuneACCESS, this table was stored by TCRdb with only in-frame sequences that have V and J called. A share of the clones is absent; for the studies checked, an unresolved V gene accounts for under half, and the remainder has no known explanation. The sample table contains 53,000 or so clones; only one count was recorded for 75% to 90% of them. Around 0.38% of the sample is in the top ten clones. This specimen consisted of CD4+ or CD8+ T cells sorted from blood, obtained in a trial of the OX40 agonist ivuxolimab. The source is an adult with an advanced solid tumor such as melanoma, head and neck, liver or kidney cancer.

The chain joins TRBV5-5 to TRBJ1-6; the D is unclear. The V gene lost 0 bases and the J gene lost 6 bases, with 10 bases spanning the gap. Germline V CDR1 and CDR2: SGHKS, YYEKEE (reference sequence). CDR3 length equals 15 residues. The CDR3 nucleotides are TGTGCCAGCAGCTTGGCCGTCGGTGTTAATTCACCCCTCCACTTT. Amino acids: CASSLAVGVNSPLHF.

CDR3 nucleotide sequence: TGTGCCAGCAGCCCCAGGAGGACTACTGAAGCTTTCTTT. It yields the protein CASSPRRTTEAFF. This chain joins TRBV27 and TRBJ1-1, with D unresolved. This CDR3 has 13 residues. The germline CDR1 and CDR2 sequences are MNHEY and SMNVEV (reference sequence). V gave up 6 bases and J gave up 5 bases, with 13 bases separating them.

V usage is TRBV5-1 and J usage is TRBJ2-3; TRBD2 agrees at 10 bases. Trimming cost V 2 bases and J 6 bases; bases outside gene matches: 3. This CDR3 is 14 amino acids long. Germline V lookup: CDR1 SGHRS, CDR2 YFSETQ. CDR3 DNA sequence: TGCGCCAGCAGCTTTCTAGCGGGGGCCGATACGCAGTATTTT. This codes for CASSFLAGADTQYF.

CDR3 DNA sequence: TGCGCCAGCAGCCAAGATGTCAACAGGGGTCCTGGAAACACCATATATTTT. The encoded protein is CASSQDVNRGPGNTIYF. The chain carries TRBV4-3 and TRBJ1-3, with 7 bases fitting TRBD1. Germline values: CDR1 LGHNA, CDR2 YSLEER. V lost 0 bases to trimming and J lost 2 bases; unmatched junction nucleotides: 7. The CDR3 totals 17 residues.

The CDR3 here is CASSYAGGSNQPQHF. As DNA, the CDR3 is TGTGCCAGCAGTTACGCAGGGGGAAGCAATCAGCCCCAGCATTTT. V and J are TRBV6-5 and TRBJ1-5; 7 nucleotides agree with TRBD1. This CDR3 comprises 15 residues. Trimming took 2 bases from V and 1 from J; bases not matched to a gene: 2. Germline loops: CDR1 MNHEY, CDR2 SVGAGI.

The genes are TRBV2 and TRBJ2-7, with TRBD1 as a possible D gene (6 bases). The CDR3 is made up of 14 amino acids. Germline values: CDR1 SNHLY, CDR2 FYNNEI. V was cut by 5 bases and J by 4 bases, with 15 bases left in between. The CDR3 is CASSSTGTPYEQYF. The CDR3 DNA sequence: TGTGCCAGCAGTTCGACCGGGACACCTTACGAGCAGTACTTC.

V is TRBV28 and J is TRBJ1-5; the match to TRBD1 covers 7 bases. The CDR3 loop spans 15 amino acids. Germline assignment: CDR1 MDHEN and CDR2 SYDVKM. V shed 7 bases and J 0 bases; nucleotides not matched to a gene: 6. As DNA, the CDR3 is TGTGCCAGCACCCGAGGGGGCCTTAGCAATCAGCCCCAGCATTTT. Encoded protein: CASTRGGLSNQPQHF.

The genes are TRBV7-2 and TRBJ1-5; D not certain. Germline CDR1 reads SGHTA; CDR2 reads FQGNSA. This CDR3 contains 13 residues. V was shortened by 8 bases and J by 5 bases, with 13 bases between the two germline ends. The CDR3 region is CASSLWRDQPQHF. The CDR3 DNA sequence: TGTGCCAGCTCCCTATGGAGGGATCAGCCCCAGCATTTT.